The table lists the clone carrying this T cell receptor (beta chain) with a few counts. The antigen is undetermined. The data are from a study of tumor-infiltrating lymphocytes in primary liver carcinoma. Study-level background: Patients comprised men and women whose ages fell between 30 and 69 years. Stage T1-T3 N0M0 tumors spanned about 4.2 to 11 cm. Productive TCRbeta reads per sample were roughly 3.5 to 7.13 million, not differing by tissue. Study-level findings and limits: Bulk unsorted material prevented CD4+ and CD8+ repertoire comparison.

Germline V CDR1 and CDR2: MNHNS, SASEGT. V was trimmed by 2 bases and J by 4 bases, leaving 17 bases between them. The CDR3 length is 16 residues. The investigators made TCR beta cDNA from around 540 ng total RNA, using a constant-region primer. For TCR beta, libraries were produced by three nested multiplex PCR rounds using slightly modified ARM-PCR. The first two PCR rounds used TRBV1-TRBV30 forward primers with a C-beta reverse primer, nine to eleven cycles each. Via MiXCR, TCRdb re-called the multiplex PCR reads, giving one row per CDR3 protein. The table lists a few hundred thousand distinct CDR3 sequences, 58% of them singletons, with about 15% in the top ten. Germline DNA was extracted alongside blood RNA, which was obtained from unsorted whole blood.

This sequence joins TRBV6-1 and TRBJ2-5; either TRBD1 or TRBD2 may fit D (6 bases each). The sequenced sample consisted of peripheral blood. The receptor's source is a woman younger than 45 with primary liver carcinoma and hepatitis B virus infection. The CDR3 region is CASSETPQGRGETQYF. The DNA for the CDR3 is TGTGCCAGCAGTGAAACGCCCCAGGGGCGGGGAGAGACCCAGTACTTC.